The source of this T cell receptor (beta chain) is a study of blood T cell repertoires in COVID-19. About the study: PBMCs, B-cell-depleted T cells, or T cells were the source of the cDNA or gDNA that made up the material.

Data came from immunoSEQ multiplex PCR; TCRdb stores just in-frame clones and leaves some out. In the table there are 120,000 or so clones, over 60% of which are singletons. The germline V gene has CDR1 MNHEY and CDR2 SMNVEV (reference sequence). This CDR3 contains 15 residues. The trim removed 3 bases at V and 4 bases at J, leaving 4 bases unmatched. The TCR comes from a man aged 70-80 years with acute or convalescent COVID-19. The sample consisted of peripheral blood. The chain uses TRBV27 and TRBJ2-5; TRBD2 aligns across 11 bases. The CDR3 DNA sequence: TGTGCCAGCAGTTTTAGCGGGGGGGCCACAGAGACCCAGTACTTC. Translated, it gives CASSFSGGATETQYF.